This record concerns one T cell receptor beta chain sequence. Antigen: not known. The data are from a study of OX40 agonist ivuxolimab in advanced cancers. Study-level points and caveats: CD4+ and CD8+ blood T cells expanded clonally by week 6 at 0.1 to 3.0 mg/kg. Partial responders treated at 0.1-3.0 mg/kg exhibited clonal expansion among the lowest measured.

Germline CDR1 reads LNHNV; CDR2 reads YYDKDF (reference sequence). The CDR3 contains 14 residues. Trimming cost V 0 bases and J 9 bases, with 15 bases left between them. Here immunoSEQ multiplex PCR was the method, and the copy in TCRdb shows in-frame clones only, minus some. The sample includes under 100,000 clones, roughly 90% of them seen just once. This TCR was recovered from an adult with an advanced solid tumor such as melanoma, head and neck, liver or kidney cancer. This sample comprised CD4+ or CD8+ T cells sorted from blood, obtained in a trial of the OX40 agonist ivuxolimab. This chain links TRBV15 with TRBJ2-7; D perhaps matches TRBD2 (5 bases). The chain's CDR3 is CATSRDLGGRGQYF. CDR3 DNA: TGTGCCACCAGCAGAGATCTAGGAGGACGGGGGCAGTACTTC.